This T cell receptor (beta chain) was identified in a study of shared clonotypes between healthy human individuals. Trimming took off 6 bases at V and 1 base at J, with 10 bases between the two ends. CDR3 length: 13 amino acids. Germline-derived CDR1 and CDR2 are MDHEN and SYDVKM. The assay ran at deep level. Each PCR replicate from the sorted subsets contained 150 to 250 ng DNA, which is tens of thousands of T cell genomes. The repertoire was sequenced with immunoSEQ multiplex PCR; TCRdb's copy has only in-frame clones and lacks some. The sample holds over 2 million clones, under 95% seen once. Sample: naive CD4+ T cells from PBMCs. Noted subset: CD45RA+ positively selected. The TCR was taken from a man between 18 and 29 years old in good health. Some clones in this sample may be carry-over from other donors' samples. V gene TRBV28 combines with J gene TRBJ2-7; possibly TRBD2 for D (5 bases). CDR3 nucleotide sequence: TGTGCCAGCAGGCTCGGGGTTTCCTACGAGCAGTACTTC. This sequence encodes CASRLGVSYEQYF.